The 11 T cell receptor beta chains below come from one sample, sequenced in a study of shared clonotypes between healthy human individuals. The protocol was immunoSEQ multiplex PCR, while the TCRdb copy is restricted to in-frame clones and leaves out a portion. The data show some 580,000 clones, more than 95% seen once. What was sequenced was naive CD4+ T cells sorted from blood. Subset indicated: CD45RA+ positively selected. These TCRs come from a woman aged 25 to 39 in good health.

CDR3 amino acids: CASSVAGGPWDEQYF. Here the CDR3 DNA reads TGTGCCAGCAGCGTAGCGGGAGGGCCCTGGGACGAGCAGTACTTC. V is TRBV9 and J is TRBJ2-7; 8 bases align to TRBD2. V was pared by 0 bases and J by 5 bases, with 7 bases of the junction left unmatched. Germline-derived CDR1 and CDR2 are SGDLS and YYNGEE. The CDR3 runs 15 residues. The full variable domain, in which reference TRBV9 and TRBJ2-7 provide the parts outside the CDR3, is DSGVTQTPKHLITATGQRVTLRCSPRSGDLSVYWYQQSLDQGLQFLIQYYNGEERAKGNILERFSAQQFPDLHSELNLSSLELGDSALYFCASSVAGGPWDEQYFGPGTRLTVT.

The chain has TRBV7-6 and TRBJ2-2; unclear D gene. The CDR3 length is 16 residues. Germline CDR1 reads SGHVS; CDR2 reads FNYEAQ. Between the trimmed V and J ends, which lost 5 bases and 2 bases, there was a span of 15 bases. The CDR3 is CASSPGHSINTGELFF. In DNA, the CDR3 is TGTGCCAGCAGCCCTGGGCACAGCATTAACACCGGGGAGCTGTTTTTT.

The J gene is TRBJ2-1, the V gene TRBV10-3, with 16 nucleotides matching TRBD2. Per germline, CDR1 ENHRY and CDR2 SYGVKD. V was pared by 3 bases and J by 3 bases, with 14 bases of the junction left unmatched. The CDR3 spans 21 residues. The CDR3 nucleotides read TGTGCCATCAGTGACGTTGTGGGACTAGCGGGAGGGTGGGAGAGCTACAATGAGCAGTTCTTC. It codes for CAISDVVGLAGGWESYNEQFF.

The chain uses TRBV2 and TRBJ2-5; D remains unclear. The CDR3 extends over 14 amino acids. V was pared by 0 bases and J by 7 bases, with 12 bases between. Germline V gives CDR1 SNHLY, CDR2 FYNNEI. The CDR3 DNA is TGTGCCAGCAGTGAAGCGCTTCAGGCCGCGACCCAGTACTTC. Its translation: CASSEALQAATQYF.

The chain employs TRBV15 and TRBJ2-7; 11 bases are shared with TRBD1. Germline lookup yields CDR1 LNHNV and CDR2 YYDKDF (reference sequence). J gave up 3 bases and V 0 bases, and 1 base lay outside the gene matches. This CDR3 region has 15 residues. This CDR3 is CATSREGTGGYEQYF. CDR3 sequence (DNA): TGTGCCACCAGCAGAGAGGGGACAGGGGGCTACGAGCAGTACTTC.

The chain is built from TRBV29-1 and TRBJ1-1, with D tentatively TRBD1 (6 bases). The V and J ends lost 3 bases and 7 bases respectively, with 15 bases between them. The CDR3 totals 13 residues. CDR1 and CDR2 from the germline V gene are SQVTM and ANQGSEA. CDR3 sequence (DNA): TGCAGCGTTGATAAGGGGGAGTGGAGTGAAGCTTTCTTT. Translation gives CSVDKGEWSEAFF.

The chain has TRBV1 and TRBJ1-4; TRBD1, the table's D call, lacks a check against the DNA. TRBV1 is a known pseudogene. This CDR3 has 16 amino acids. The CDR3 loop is CTSSQDNGRDNEKLFF. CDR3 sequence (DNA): TGCACCAGCAGCCAAGATAATGGCAGGGATAATGAAAAACTGTTTTTT.

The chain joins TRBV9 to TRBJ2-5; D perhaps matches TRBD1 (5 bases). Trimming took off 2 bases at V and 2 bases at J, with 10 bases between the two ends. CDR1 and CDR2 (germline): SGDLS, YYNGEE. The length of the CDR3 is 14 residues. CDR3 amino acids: CASSVQGRQETQYF. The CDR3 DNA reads TGTGCCAGCAGCGTTCAGGGTAGACAAGAGACCCAGTACTTC. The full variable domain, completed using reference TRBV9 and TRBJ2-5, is DSGVTQTPKHLITATGQRVTLRCSPRSGDLSVYWYQQSLDQGLQFLIQYYNGEERAKGNILERFSAQQFPDLHSELNLSSLELGDSALYFCASSVQGRQETQYFGPGTRLLVL.

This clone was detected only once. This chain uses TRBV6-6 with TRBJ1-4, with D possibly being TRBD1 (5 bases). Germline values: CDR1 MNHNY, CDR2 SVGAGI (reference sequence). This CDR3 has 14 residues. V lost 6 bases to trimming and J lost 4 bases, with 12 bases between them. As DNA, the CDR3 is TGTGCCAGCAGCGACCTGGGGGATAATGAAAAACTGTTTTTT. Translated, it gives CASSDLGDNEKLFF.

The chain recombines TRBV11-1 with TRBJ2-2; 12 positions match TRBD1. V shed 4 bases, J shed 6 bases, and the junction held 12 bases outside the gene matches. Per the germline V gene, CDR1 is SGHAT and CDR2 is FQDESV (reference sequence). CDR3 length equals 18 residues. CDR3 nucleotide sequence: TGTGCCAGCAGCTCAAAGGGACAGGGGGCAGGTTGGGCCGGGGAGCTGTTTTTT. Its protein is CASSSKGQGAGWAGELFF.

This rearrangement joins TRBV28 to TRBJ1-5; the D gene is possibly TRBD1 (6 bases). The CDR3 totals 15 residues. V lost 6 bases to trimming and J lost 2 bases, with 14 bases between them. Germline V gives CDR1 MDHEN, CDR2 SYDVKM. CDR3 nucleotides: TGTGCCAGCAGAAAGAAGAAGGGGGGCAATCAGCCCCAGCATTTT. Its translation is CASRKKKGGNQPQHF. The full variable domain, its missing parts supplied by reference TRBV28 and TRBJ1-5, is DVKVTQSSRYLVKRTGEKVFLECVQDMDHENMFWYRQDPGLGLRLIYFSYDVKMKEKGDIPEGYSVSREKKERFSLILESASTNQTSMYLCASRKKKGGNQPQHFGDGTRLSIL.